What follows describes a single T cell receptor beta chain. No antigen is known for it. Unique molecular identifiers had been added to the TCR beta cDNA libraries. Using its own MiXCR run on the PCR reads, TCRdb lists one record per CDR3 protein. This table holds more than 500,000 distinct CDR3 sequences, 30% to 40% found once. The data are from a study of post-analysis software for immune sequencing data. Background on the study: Relapsing-remitting, secondary progressive and progressive-relapsing courses of multiple sclerosis were included.

This CDR3 has 16 residues. Germline V gene sequence: CDR1 SGHAT, CDR2 FQNNGV. Trimming removed 4 bases from V and 7 bases from J; junction bases left unmatched: 16. Findings and limits, study-wide: With F measure, samples from one preparation batch clustered together strongly. The five TRBV segments detected at higher frequency in patients than in controls included TRBV5-6, TRBV5-1 and TRBV20-1.

The sequenced material came from blood. The chain carries TRBV11-2 and TRBJ2-7; 7 nucleotides line up with TRBD1. This TCR was recovered from a girl aged 2 to 17 with multiple sclerosis. The CDR3 loop reads CASSSLSGQSFTEQYF. In nucleotides, the CDR3 is TGTGCCAGCAGCTCCCTTTCGGGACAGTCCTTTACGGAGCAGTACTTC.